This TCR beta chain was recovered during a study of human CD4 T cells and Enterobacteriaceae (dated by TCRdb to the early 2020s). Results and caveats for the whole study, not just this receptor: Compared with specific clonotypes, broadly cross-reactive clonotypes seemed more expanded ex vivo, with 11 of 19 and 21 of 34 falling in the top 5%. The reactivity of ex vivo clonotypes was inferred solely through the matching of nucleotide sequences to CFSE-low cultures from the same donors.

Memory CD4+ T cells, defined as all CD4+ cells other than CD45RA+CCR7+CD95- naive cells, were FACS-sorted on a FACSAria III to a purity of over 98%. Healthy donor blood was obtained from blood donation centers in Switzerland. Positive selection with CD4 and CD14 magnetic microbeads was used to enrich total CD4+ T cells and monocytes. CD8+, CD14+, CD16+, CD56+, CD19+ and CD25-bright cells were excluded before sorting. To assess in vivo expansion of bacteria-reactive clonotypes, total memory CD4+ T cells from two blood donors were sequenced directly ex vivo. Peripheral blood mononuclear cells were isolated from donor blood using Ficoll-Paque Plus. V gives up 2 bases and J gives up 1 base, and the segment between their germline ends measures 3 bases. Its CDR3 holds 12 amino acids, cysteine through phenylalanine. Just the 36-base CDR3 DNA is kept, in frame starting at base 1. CDR1 and CDR2 are read off the germline V gene as SGHDT and YYEEEE.

The ex vivo total memory CD4+ samples were sequenced at deep level, which gave a detection sensitivity of one cell in 200,000. The QIAamp DNA Micro Kit was used to extract genomic DNA from cell pellets, and the quantity and purity of the genomic DNA were checked by spectrophotometry. The immunoSEQ multiplex PCR assay was used to amplify TCR Vbeta CDR3 regions. Amplicons were sequenced on the Illumina HiSeq platform. Each retrieved sequence was 87 nucleotides long and included the CDR3 region. The original pipeline was this. A unique productive TCR Vbeta nucleotide sequence was defined as a clonotype and was quantified by productive template frequency from ImmunoSEQ Analyzer V3.0. A threshold set at the top 5th percentile of each frequency-ranked repertoire was used to define expanded clonotypes. The R package fossil was used to compute repertoire overlap as Chao-Jaccard, and the R package MASS was used to visualize the overlap by nonmetric multidimensional scaling. Imported from immuneACCESS, the table was reduced by TCRdb to in-frame sequences with V and J called. These copies leave out some clones; in studies compared against another copy, an unresolved V gene accounts for under half, and the cause of the remainder is not known. V, J and clone size are taken as reported in that table, and D and trimming were inferred from the DNA itself. Counted in this sample were 25,000 to 30,000 clones; approximately 84% of them appeared once. The ten largest clones take up approximately 1.7% of the sample.

This clone was seen a single time. Its antigen is unknown. Qualities for individual bases were not recorded, and no much larger clone is one base off. The sequenced material came from memory CD4+ T cells from blood. This sample's cell subset or site label indicates: total memory CD4 T cells sorted directly ex vivo, unstimulated. The sequence joins TRBV5-6 to TRBJ2-5; no D gene can be assigned with confidence. This sequence was found in a human donor in good health. The DNA sequence is as follows: TGTGCCAGCAGCTTCGGCCAAGAGACCCAGTACTTC. This yields the protein CASSFGQETQYF.